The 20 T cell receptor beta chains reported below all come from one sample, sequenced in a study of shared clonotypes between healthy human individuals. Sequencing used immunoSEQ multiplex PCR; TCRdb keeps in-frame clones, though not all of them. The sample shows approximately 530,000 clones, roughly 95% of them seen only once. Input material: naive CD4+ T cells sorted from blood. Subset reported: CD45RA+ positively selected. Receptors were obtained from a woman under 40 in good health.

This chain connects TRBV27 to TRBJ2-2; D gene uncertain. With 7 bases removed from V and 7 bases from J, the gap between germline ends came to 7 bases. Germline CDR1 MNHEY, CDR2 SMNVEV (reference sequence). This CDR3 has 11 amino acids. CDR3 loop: CASKHGGELFF. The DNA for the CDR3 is TGTGCCAGCAAACATGGCGGGGAGCTGTTTTTT.

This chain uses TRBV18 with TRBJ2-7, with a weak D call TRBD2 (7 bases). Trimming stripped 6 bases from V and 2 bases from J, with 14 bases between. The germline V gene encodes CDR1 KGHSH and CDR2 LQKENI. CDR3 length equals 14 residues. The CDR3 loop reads CASSPTGGTYEQYF. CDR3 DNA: TGTGCCAGCTCCCCCACGGGGGGCACCTACGAGCAGTACTTC.

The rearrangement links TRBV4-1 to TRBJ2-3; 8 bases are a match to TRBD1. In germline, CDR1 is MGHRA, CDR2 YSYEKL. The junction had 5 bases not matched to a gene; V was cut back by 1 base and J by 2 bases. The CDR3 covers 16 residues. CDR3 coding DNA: TGCGCCAGCAGCCAAGTATGGACAGGGTTCACAGATACGCAGTATTTT. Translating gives CASSQVWTGFTDTQYF.

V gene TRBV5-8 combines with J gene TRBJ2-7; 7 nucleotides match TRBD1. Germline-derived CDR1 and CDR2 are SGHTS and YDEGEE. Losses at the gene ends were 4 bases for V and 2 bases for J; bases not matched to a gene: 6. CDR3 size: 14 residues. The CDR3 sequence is CASSPGGAAYEQYF. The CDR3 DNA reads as TGTGCCAGCAGCCCAGGGGGAGCTGCCTACGAGCAGTACTTC.

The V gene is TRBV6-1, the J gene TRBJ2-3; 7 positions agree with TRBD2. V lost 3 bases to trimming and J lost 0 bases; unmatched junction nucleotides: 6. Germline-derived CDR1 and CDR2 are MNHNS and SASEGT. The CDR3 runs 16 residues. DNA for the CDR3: TGTGCCAGCAGTGAGTTTCTTAGCGGGAGCACAGATACGCAGTATTTT. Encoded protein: CASSEFLSGSTDTQYF.

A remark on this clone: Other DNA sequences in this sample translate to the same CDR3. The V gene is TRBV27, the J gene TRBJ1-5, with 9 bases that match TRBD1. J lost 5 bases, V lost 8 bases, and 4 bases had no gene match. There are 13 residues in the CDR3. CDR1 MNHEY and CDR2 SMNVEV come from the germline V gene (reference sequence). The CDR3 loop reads CASSQGAYQPQHF. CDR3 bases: TGTGCCAGCTCACAGGGGGCCTATCAGCCCCAGCATTTT.

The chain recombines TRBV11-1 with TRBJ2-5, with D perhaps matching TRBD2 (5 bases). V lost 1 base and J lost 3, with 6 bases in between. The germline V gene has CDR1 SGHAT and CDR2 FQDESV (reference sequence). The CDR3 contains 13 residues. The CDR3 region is CASSLGAEETQYF. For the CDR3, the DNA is TGTGCCAGCAGCTTAGGAGCGGAAGAGACCCAGTACTTC.

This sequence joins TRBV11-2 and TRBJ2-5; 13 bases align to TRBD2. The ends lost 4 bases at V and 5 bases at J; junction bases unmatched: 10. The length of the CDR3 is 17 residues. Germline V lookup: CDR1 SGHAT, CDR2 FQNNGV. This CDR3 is CASSYKLAGGPWETQYF. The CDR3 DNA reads TGTGCCAGCAGCTACAAACTAGCGGGAGGGCCGTGGGAGACCCAGTACTTC.

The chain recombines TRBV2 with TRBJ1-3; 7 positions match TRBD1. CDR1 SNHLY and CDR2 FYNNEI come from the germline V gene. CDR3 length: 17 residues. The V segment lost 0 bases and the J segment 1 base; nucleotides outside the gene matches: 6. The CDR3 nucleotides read TGTGCCAGCAGTGAAGCGCTAGGGGGCTGGTCTGGAAACACCATATATTTT. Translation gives CASSEALGGWSGNTIYF. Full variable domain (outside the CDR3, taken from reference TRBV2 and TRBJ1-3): EPEVTQTPSHQVTQMGQEVILRCVPISNHLYFYWYRQILGQKVEFLVSFYNNEISEKSEIFDDQFSVERPDGSNFTLKIRSTKLEDSAMYFCASSEALGGWSGNTIYFGEGSWLTVV.

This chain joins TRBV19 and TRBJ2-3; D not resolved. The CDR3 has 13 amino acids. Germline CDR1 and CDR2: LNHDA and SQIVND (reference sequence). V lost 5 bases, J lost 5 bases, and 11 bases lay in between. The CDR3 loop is CASSFPAEDTQYF. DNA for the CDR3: TGTGCCAGTAGTTTCCCAGCAGAAGATACGCAGTATTTT.

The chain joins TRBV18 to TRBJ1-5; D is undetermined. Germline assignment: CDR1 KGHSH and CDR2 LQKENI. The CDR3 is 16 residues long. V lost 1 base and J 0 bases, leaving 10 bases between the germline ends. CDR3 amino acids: CASSPLPPDSNQPQHF. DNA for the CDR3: TGTGCCAGCTCACCACTACCACCTGATAGCAATCAGCCCCAGCATTTT.

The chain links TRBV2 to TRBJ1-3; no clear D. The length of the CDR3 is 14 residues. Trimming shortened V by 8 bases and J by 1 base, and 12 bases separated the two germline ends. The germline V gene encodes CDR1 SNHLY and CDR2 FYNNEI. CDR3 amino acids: CASPSRRSGNTIYF. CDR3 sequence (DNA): TGTGCCAGCCCAAGTCGAAGATCTGGAAACACCATATATTTT.

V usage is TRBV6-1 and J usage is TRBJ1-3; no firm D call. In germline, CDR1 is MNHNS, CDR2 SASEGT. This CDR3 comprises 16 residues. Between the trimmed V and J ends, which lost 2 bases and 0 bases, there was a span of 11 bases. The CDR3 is CASSELSGSSGNTIYF. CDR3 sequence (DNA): TGTGCCAGCAGTGAATTGAGCGGGAGCTCTGGAAACACCATATATTTT.

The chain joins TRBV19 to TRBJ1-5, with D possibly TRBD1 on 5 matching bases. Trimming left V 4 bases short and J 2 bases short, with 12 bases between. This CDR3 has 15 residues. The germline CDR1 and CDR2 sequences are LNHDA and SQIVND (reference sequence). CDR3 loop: CASSRGDPGNQPQHF. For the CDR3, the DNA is TGTGCCAGTAGTAGGGGGGACCCTGGCAATCAGCCCCAGCATTTT. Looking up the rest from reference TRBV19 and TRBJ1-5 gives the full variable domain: DGGITQSPKYLFRKEGQNVTLSCEQNLNHDAMYWYRQDPGQGLRLIYYSQIVNDFQKGDIAEGYSVSREKKESFPLTVTSAQKNPTAFYLCASSRGDPGNQPQHFGDGTRLSIL.

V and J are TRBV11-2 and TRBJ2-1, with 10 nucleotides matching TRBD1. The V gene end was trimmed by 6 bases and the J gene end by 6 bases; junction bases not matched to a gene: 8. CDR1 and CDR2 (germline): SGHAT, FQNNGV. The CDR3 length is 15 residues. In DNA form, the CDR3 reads TGTGCCAGCAGACAACCGGGACAGGGGTCCAATGAGCAGTTCTTC. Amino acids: CASRQPGQGSNEQFF.

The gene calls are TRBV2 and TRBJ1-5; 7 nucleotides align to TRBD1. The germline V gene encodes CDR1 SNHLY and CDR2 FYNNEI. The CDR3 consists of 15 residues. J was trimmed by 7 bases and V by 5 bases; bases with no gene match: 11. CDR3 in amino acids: CASSQRGQAGQPQHF. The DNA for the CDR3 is TGTGCCAGCAGTCAAAGGGGGCAGGCAGGACAGCCCCAGCATTTT.

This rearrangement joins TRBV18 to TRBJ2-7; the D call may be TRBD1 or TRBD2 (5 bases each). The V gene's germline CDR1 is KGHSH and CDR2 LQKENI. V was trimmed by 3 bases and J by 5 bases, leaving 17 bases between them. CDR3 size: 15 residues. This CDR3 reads CASSPPPGRIDEQYF. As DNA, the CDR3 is TGTGCCAGCTCACCCCCGCCGGGACGGATAGACGAGCAGTACTTC.

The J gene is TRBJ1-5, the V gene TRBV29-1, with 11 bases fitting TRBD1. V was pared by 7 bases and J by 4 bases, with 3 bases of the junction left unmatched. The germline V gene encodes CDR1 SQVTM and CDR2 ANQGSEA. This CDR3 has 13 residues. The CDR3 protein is CSAGQGGNQPQHF. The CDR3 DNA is TGCAGCGCGGGACAGGGGGGAAATCAGCCCCAGCATTTT.

Here the CDR3 DNA reads TGCGCCAGCAGCCAATACGGGACTAGCGGATACAATGAGCAGTTCTTC. Protein product: CASSQYGTSGYNEQFF. The chain combines TRBV4-1 with TRBJ2-1; 11 bases are shared with TRBD2. The germline V gene has CDR1 MGHRA and CDR2 YSYEKL. V lost 2 bases and J lost 4; bases outside the gene matches: 4. The CDR3 runs to 16 residues.

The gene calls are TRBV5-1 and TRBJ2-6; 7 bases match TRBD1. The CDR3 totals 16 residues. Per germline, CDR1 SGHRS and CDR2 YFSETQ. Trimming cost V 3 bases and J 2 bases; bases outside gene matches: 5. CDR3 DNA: TGCGCCAGCAGCTCCGGGACAGCTCCTGGGGCCAACGTCCTGACTTTC. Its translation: CASSSGTAPGANVLTF. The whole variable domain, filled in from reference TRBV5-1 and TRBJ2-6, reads KAGVTQTPRYLIKTRGQQVTLSCSPISGHRSVSWYQQTPGQGLQFLFEYFSETQRNKGNFPGRFSGRQFSNSRSEMNVSTLELGDSALYLCASSSGTAPGANVLTFGAGSRLTVL.